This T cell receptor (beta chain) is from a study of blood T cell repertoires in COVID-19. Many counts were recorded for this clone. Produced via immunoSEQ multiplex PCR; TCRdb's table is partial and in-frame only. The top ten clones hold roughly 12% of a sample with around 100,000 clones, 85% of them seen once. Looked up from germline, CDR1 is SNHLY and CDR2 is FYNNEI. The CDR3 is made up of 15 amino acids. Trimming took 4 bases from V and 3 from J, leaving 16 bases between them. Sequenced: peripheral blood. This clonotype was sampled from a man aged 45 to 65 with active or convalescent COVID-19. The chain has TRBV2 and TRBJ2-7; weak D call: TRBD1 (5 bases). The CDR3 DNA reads TGTGCCAGCAGTGGGGATGGACATTCGTACTACGAGCAGTACTTC. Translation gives CASSGDGHSYYEQYF.